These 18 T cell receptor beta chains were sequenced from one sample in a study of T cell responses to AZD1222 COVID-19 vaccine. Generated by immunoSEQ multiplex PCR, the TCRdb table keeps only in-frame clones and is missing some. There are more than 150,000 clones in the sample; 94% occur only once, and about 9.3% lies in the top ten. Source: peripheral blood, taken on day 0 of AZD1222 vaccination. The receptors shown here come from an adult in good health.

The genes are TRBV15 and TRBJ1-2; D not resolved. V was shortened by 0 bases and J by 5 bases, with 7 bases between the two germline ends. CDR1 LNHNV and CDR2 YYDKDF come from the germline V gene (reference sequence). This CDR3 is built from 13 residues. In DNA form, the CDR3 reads TGTGCCACCAGCAGAGATACGGGTTATGGCTACACCTTC. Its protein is CATSRDTGYGYTF.

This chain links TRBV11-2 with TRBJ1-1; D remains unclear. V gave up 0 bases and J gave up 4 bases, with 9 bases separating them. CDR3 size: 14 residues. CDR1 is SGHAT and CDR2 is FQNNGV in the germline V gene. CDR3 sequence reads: CASSLERAGTEAFF. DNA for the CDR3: TGTGCCAGCAGCTTAGAAAGGGCGGGCACTGAAGCTTTCTTT.

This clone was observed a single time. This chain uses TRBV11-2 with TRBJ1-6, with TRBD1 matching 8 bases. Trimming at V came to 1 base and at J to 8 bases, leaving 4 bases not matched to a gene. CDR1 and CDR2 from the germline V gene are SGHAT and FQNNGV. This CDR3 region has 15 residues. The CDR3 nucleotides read TGTGCCAGCAGCTTAGGGACAGGGCAGGATTCACCCCTCCACTTT. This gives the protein CASSLGTGQDSPLHF.

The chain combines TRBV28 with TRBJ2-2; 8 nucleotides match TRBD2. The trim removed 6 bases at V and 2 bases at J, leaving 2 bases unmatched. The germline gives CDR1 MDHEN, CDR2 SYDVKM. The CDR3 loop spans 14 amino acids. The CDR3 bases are TGTGCCAGCAGGTTAGCGGGAAACACCGGGGAGCTGTTTTTT. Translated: CASRLAGNTGELFF.

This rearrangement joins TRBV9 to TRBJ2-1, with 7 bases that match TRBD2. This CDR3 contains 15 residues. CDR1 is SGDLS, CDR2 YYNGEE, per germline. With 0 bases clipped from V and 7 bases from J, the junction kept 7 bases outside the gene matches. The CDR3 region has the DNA TGTGCCAGCAGCGTAGGTAGCACGCGGGGGAATGAGCAGTTCTTC. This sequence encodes CASSVGSTRGNEQFF.

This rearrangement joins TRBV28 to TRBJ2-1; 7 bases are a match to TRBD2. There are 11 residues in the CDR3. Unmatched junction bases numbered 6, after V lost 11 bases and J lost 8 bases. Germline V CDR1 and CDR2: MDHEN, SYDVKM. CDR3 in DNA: TGTGCCGGGGGGGGATTCGATGAGCAGTTCTTC. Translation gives CAGGGFDEQFF.

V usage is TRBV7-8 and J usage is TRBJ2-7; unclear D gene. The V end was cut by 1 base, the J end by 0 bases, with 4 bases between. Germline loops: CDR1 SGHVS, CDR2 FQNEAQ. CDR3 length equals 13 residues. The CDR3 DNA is TGTGCCAGCAGCTTAGGGCTCTCCTACGAGCAGTACTTC. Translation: CASSLGLSYEQYF.

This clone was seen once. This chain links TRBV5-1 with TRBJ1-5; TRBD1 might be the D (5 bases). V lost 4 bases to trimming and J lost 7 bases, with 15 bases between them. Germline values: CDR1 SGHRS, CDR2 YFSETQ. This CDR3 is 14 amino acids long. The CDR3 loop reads CASSRGEGSQPQHF. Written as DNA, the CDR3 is TGCGCCAGCAGCCGAGGGGAGGGAAGCCAGCCCCAGCATTTT.

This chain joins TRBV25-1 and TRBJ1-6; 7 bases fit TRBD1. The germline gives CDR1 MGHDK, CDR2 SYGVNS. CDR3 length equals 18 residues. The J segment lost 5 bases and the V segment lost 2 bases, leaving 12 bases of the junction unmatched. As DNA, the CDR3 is TGTGCCAGCAGTGAAAGAACCTTCCGGGACAGAAATAATTCACCCCTCCACTTT. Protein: CASSERTFRDRNNSPLHF.

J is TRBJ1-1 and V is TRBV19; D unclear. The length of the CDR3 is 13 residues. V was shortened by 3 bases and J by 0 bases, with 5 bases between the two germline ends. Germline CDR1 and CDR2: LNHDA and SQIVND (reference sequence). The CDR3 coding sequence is TGTGCCAGTAGTATGGCGATGAACACTGAAGCTTTCTTT. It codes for CASSMAMNTEAFF.

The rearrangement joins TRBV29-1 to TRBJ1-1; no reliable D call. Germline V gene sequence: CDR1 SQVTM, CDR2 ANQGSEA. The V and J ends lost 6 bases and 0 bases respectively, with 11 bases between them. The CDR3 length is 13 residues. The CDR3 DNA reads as TGCAGCGTCGTGAATGTAGTGAACACTGAAGCTTTCTTT. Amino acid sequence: CSVVNVVNTEAFF.

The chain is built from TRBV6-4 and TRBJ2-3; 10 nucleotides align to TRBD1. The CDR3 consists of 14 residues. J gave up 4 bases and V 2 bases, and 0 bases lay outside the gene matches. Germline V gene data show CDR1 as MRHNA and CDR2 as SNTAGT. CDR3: CASSDGTGADTQYF. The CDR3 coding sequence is TGTGCCAGCAGTGACGGGACAGGGGCAGATACGCAGTATTTT.

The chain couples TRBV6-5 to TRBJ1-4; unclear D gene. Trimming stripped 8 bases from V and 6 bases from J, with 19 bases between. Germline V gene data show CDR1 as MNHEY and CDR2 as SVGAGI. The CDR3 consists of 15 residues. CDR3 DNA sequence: TGTGCCAGCCTCGATGACCTCTTCGGTGATGAAAAACTGTTTTTT. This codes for CASLDDLFGDEKLFF.

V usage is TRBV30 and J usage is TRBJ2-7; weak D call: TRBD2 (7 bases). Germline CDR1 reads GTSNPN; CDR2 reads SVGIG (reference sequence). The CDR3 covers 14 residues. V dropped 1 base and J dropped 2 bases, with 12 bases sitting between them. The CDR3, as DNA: TGTGCCTGGAGTGGTGGGGGGGCCACCTACGAGCAGTACTTC. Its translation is CAWSGGGATYEQYF.

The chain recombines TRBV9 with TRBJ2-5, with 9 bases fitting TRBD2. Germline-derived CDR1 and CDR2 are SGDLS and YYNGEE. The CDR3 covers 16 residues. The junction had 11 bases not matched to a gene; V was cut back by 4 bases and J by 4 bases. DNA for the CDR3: TGTGCCAGCAGCTCGGACTGGCGGGAGGGGCGAGAGACCCAGTACTTC. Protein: CASSSDWREGRETQYF.

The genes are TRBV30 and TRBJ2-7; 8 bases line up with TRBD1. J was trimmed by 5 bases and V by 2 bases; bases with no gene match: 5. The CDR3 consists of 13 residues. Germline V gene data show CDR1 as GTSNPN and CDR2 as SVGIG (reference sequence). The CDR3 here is CAWSPQGAHEQYF. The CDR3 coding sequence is TGTGCCTGGAGTCCCCAGGGGGCGCACGAGCAGTACTTC. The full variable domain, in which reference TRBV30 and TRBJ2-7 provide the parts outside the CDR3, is SQTIHQWPATLVQPVGSPLSLECTVEGTSNPNLYWYRQAAGRGLQLLFYSVGIGQISSEVPQNLSASRPQDRQFILSSKKLLLSDSGFYLCAWSPQGAHEQYFGPGTRLTVT.

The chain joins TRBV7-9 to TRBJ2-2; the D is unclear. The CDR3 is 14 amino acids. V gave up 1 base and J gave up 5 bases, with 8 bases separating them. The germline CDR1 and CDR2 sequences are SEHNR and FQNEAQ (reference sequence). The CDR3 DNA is TGTGCCAGCAGCTTAGTAGAATCGACCGGGGAGCTGTTTTTT. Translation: CASSLVESTGELFF. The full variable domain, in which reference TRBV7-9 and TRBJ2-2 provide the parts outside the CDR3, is DTGVSQNPRHKITKRGQNVTFRCDPISEHNRLYWYRQTLGQGPEFLTYFQNEAQLEKSRLLSDRFSAERPKGSFSTLEIQRTEQGDSAMYLCASSLVESTGELFFGEGSRLTVL.

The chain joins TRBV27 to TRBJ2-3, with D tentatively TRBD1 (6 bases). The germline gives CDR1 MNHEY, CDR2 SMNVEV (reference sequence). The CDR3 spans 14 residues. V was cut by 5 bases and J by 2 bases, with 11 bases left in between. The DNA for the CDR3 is TGTGCCAGCAGTCTCCACAGGGACACAGATACGCAGTATTTT. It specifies CASSLHRDTDTQYF.